These 24 T cell receptor beta chains originate from one sample sequenced in a study of identifying expanded T cells in peripheral blood. Profiled with immunoSEQ multiplex PCR; TCRdb holds only in-frame clones, not every one. The sample records approximately 75,000 clones, roughly nine tenths being singletons. The sample taken for sequencing was blood. These receptors all stem from a person aged 18-70 years in good health.

The chain carries TRBV7-2 and TRBJ2-3; no firm D call. Per the germline V gene, CDR1 is SGHTA and CDR2 is FQGNSA. The CDR3 has 14 residues. V lost 2 bases and J lost 4, with 10 bases in between. The DNA of the CDR3 is TGTGCCAGCAGCTTACGCTCGCTCCCAGATACGCAGTATTTT. This encodes CASSLRSLPDTQYF.

The gene calls are TRBV30 and TRBJ1-5; 10 bases fit TRBD1. This CDR3 is 15 amino acids long. In germline, CDR1 is GTSNPN, CDR2 SVGIG (reference sequence). V lost 3 bases, J lost 1 base, and 3 bases stayed unmatched. As DNA, the CDR3 is TGTGCCTGGAGCCAGGGACAGGGGAGCAATCAGCCCCAGCATTTT. Its translation: CAWSQGQGSNQPQHF.

About this clone itself: Other DNA sequences of this sample code for an identical CDR3. This sequence joins TRBV9 and TRBJ2-1; TRBD2 might be the D (5 bases). The CDR3 consists of 14 residues. Germline CDR1 is SGDLS and CDR2 is YYNGEE. Trimming cost V 0 bases and J 13 bases, with 17 bases left between them. The CDR3 nucleotides read TGTGCCAGCAGCGTAGAAGCTAGCAATACTATTCAGTTCTTC. This codes for CASSVEASNTIQFF. The whole variable domain, filled in from reference TRBV9 and TRBJ2-1, reads DSGVTQTPKHLITATGQRVTLRCSPRSGDLSVYWYQQSLDQGLQFLIQYYNGEERAKGNILERFSAQQFPDLHSELNLSSLELGDSALYFCASSVEASNTIQFFGPGTRLTVL.

The gene calls are TRBV19 and TRBJ2-7, with 7 positions matching TRBD1. The V gene's germline CDR1 is LNHDA and CDR2 SQIVND (reference sequence). This CDR3 spans 13 amino acids. The V gene end was trimmed by 4 bases and the J gene end by 7 bases; junction bases not matched to a gene: 7. As DNA, the CDR3 is TGTGCCAGTAGTAGGACGAACAGGGGTGAGCAGTACTTC. Translation: CASSRTNRGEQYF.

Here the CDR3 reads CASSFMAGTQETQYF. The CDR3 DNA follows: TGTGCCAGCAGTTTTATGGCAGGGACCCAAGAGACCCAGTACTTC. The chain is built from TRBV6-5 and TRBJ2-5; perhaps D is TRBD1 or TRBD2 (5 bases each). Trimming left V 4 bases short and J 1 base short, with 13 bases between. This CDR3 is built from 15 residues. The germline gives CDR1 MNHEY, CDR2 SVGAGI.

The chain uses TRBV28 and TRBJ2-7, with TRBD2 identical over 10 bases. The CDR3 totals 16 residues. The V segment lost 1 base and the J segment 2 bases; nucleotides outside the gene matches: 5. Germline CDR1 reads MDHEN; CDR2 reads SYDVKM. CDR3 DNA sequence: TGTGCCAGCAGTTTATTGGCTAGCGGGAGCCCCTACGAGCAGTACTTC. It codes for CASSLLASGSPYEQYF.

The rearrangement uses TRBV6-6 and TRBJ1-5; tentative D call: TRBD1 (6 bases). CDR3 size: 14 residues. Per the germline V gene, CDR1 is MNHNY and CDR2 is SVGAGI (reference sequence). V dropped 6 bases and J dropped 3 bases, with 12 bases sitting between them. CDR3 loop: CASRGGATNQPQHF. DNA for the CDR3: TGTGCCAGCAGGGGGGGGGCAACCAATCAGCCCCAGCATTTT.

V and J are TRBV5-1 and TRBJ2-3, with TRBD2 identical over 14 bases. Germline V gene sequence: CDR1 SGHRS, CDR2 YFSETQ. The CDR3 consists of 15 residues. The V gene end was trimmed by 4 bases and the J gene end by 6 bases; junction bases not matched to a gene: 4. In nucleotides, the CDR3 is TGCGCCAGCAGCCTGGGACTAGCGGGAGCGGATACGCAGTATTTT. This encodes CASSLGLAGADTQYF.

V is TRBV5-6 and J is TRBJ1-5; D uncertain. The CDR3 spans 12 residues. Trimming removed 1 base at V and 1 base at J, with 0 bases between. CDR1 and CDR2 from the germline V gene are SGHDT and YYEEEE. CDR3 sequence reads: CASSLSNQPQHF. For the CDR3, the DNA is TGTGCCAGCAGCTTGAGCAATCAGCCCCAGCATTTT. Together with reference TRBV5-6 and TRBJ1-5, the CDR3 gives the full variable domain: DAGVTQSPTHLIKTRGQQVTLRCSPKSGHDTVSWYQQALGQGPQFIFQYYEEEERQRGNFPDRFSGHQFPNYSSELNVNALLLGDSALYLCASSLSNQPQHFGDGTRLSIL.

This rearrangement joins TRBV19 to TRBJ2-4; unclear D gene. Germline CDR1 reads LNHDA; CDR2 reads SQIVND (reference sequence). V lost 6 bases, J lost 0 bases, and 12 bases lay in between. This CDR3 is 15 amino acids long. The CDR3, as DNA: TGTGCCAGTAGCCTATTATTACTAGCCAAAAACATTCAGTACTTC. The encoded protein is CASSLLLLAKNIQYF.

The chain recombines TRBV10-3 with TRBJ1-5; D may be TRBD1 (5 bases). Trimming cost V 3 bases and J 4 bases, with 13 bases left between them. CDR1 ENHRY and CDR2 SYGVKD come from the germline V gene. There are 15 residues in the CDR3. The DNA for the CDR3 is TGTGCCATCAGTGAATCAGGGCTGAATAATCAGCCCCAGCATTTT. This sequence encodes CAISESGLNNQPQHF.

The chain is built from TRBV10-1 and TRBJ2-5, with D perhaps TRBD2 (6 bases). Germline lookup yields CDR1 WNHNN and CDR2 SYGVQD (reference sequence). The CDR3 is 15 amino acids. Trimming stripped 6 bases from V and 0 bases from J, with 14 bases between. The CDR3 region has the DNA TGCGCCAGCAGAATGGAGGGACCGCACCAAGAGACCCAGTACTTC. This codes for CASRMEGPHQETQYF.

The chain uses TRBV7-9 and TRBJ2-7; the D is unclear. The V end was cut by 0 bases, the J end by 6 bases, with 15 bases between. Germline CDR1 and CDR2: SEHNR and FQNEAQ (reference sequence). The CDR3 has 15 amino acids. The CDR3 here is CASSLAGSRVGEQYF. In DNA form, the CDR3 reads TGTGCCAGCAGCTTAGCGGGATCTCGCGTGGGCGAGCAGTACTTC.

In regard to this clone: A read error may produce the germline difference seen at one junction end. This chain connects TRBV30 to TRBJ2-4; TRBD2 agrees at 9 bases. Germline V gives CDR1 GTSNPN, CDR2 SVGIG (reference sequence). The CDR3 is 11 amino acids. CDR3 nucleotides: TGTGCCTGGGCGGGCGGGGGGGCTCTAGGGTTC. This sequence encodes CAWAGGGALGF.

This chain uses TRBV4-1 with TRBJ1-1; tentative D call: TRBD1 (5 bases). Trimming shortened V by 2 bases and J by 6 bases, and 10 bases separated the two germline ends. Per the germline V gene, CDR1 is MGHRA and CDR2 is YSYEKL. CDR3 size: 13 residues. The CDR3 nucleotides are TGCGCCAGCAGCCAACAAACAGGTTCTGAAGCTTTCTTT. This gives the protein CASSQQTGSEAFF.

This sequence joins TRBV19 and TRBJ2-2, with a weak D call TRBD2 (6 bases). V gave up 3 bases and J gave up 6 bases, with 14 bases separating them. CDR3 size: 15 residues. Germline CDR1 LNHDA, CDR2 SQIVND (reference sequence). The CDR3 sequence: CASSIPLPGAGELFF. CDR3 in DNA: TGTGCCAGTAGTATCCCGCTACCGGGAGCCGGGGAGCTGTTTTTT.

The table lists this clone with a few counts. This chain links TRBV7-9 with TRBJ2-1; 7 nucleotides line up with TRBD1. V lost 1 base and J lost 7; bases outside the gene matches: 10. In germline, CDR1 is SEHNR, CDR2 FQNEAQ (reference sequence). The CDR3 length is 16 residues. The CDR3: CASSLGQGQTTNEQFF. CDR3 DNA sequence: TGTGCCAGCAGCTTAGGACAGGGCCAAACTACGAATGAGCAGTTCTTC.

The rearrangement links TRBV7-2 to TRBJ2-7, with 8 positions matching TRBD2. CDR1 SGHTA and CDR2 FQGNSA come from the germline V gene. The CDR3 runs to 15 residues. Trimming cost V 4 bases and J 4 bases; bases outside gene matches: 9. In nucleotides, the CDR3 is TGTGCCAGCAGCTATCTTCGGGGGGGCCAGTACGAGCAGTACTTC. Amino acids: CASSYLRGGQYEQYF.

This clone was counted a single time. J is TRBJ2-7 and V is TRBV6-5; 7 bases fit TRBD2. This CDR3 is built from 14 residues. J was trimmed by 6 bases and V by 8 bases; bases with no gene match: 13. CDR1 is MNHEY and CDR2 is SVGAGI in the germline V gene. CDR3 sequence (DNA): TGTGCCAGCGGGAAACTAACTAGCGAGGGCGAGCAGTACTTC. Encoded protein: CASGKLTSEGEQYF.

The chain recombines TRBV28 with TRBJ2-7, with 7 bases matching TRBD1. Per germline, CDR1 MDHEN and CDR2 SYDVKM. The CDR3 totals 14 residues. V trimming: 4 bases; J trimming: 4 bases; junction bases outside the gene matches: 7. For the CDR3, the DNA is TGTGCCAGCAGTTACACCTGGGGACAGTACGAGCAGTACTTC. Residues: CASSYTWGQYEQYF.

The chain is built from TRBV29-1 and TRBJ1-1, with D perhaps TRBD1 (6 bases). The CDR3 has 17 amino acids. V lost 3 bases and J lost 0, with 20 bases in between. CDR1 and CDR2 (germline): SQVTM, ANQGSEA. Written as DNA, the CDR3 is TGCAGCGTTGACCCCTTGGGGGGGCTCTTTATGAACACTGAAGCTTTCTTT. Translation: CSVDPLGGLFMNTEAFF.

V and J are TRBV7-2 and TRBJ2-3; 7 bases match TRBD1. The trim removed 4 bases at V and 3 bases at J, leaving 7 bases unmatched. The CDR3 length is 15 residues. Germline lookup yields CDR1 SGHTA and CDR2 FQGNSA. The DNA for the CDR3 is TGTGCCAGCAGCTCAACCGGGACAGCGACAGATACGCAGTATTTT. Amino acid sequence: CASSSTGTATDTQYF.

The chain is built from TRBV30 and TRBJ2-1, with 8 bases that match TRBD1. Trimming cost V 5 bases and J 10 bases; bases outside gene matches: 4. CDR3 size: 11 residues. From germline, CDR1 is GTSNPN and CDR2 SVGIG (reference sequence). The CDR3 DNA is TGTGCCTGGGGCGGACAGGGAGAGCAGTTCTTC. The encoded protein is CAWGGQGEQFF. Drawing the rest from reference TRBV30 and TRBJ2-1, the complete variable domain is SQTIHQWPATLVQPVGSPLSLECTVEGTSNPNLYWYRQAAGRGLQLLFYSVGIGQISSEVPQNLSASRPQDRQFILSSKKLLLSDSGFYLCAWGGQGEQFFGPGTRLTVL.

The chain uses TRBV10-3 and TRBJ1-1; D is ambiguous. This CDR3 comprises 12 residues. CDR1 and CDR2 (germline): ENHRY, SYGVKD. The V end was cut by 8 bases, the J end by 1 base, with 8 bases between. DNA for the CDR3: TGTGCCATCGCCCAGCCGAACACTGAAGCTTTCTTT. Translated, it gives CAIAQPNTEAFF.